A selection of T cell receptor beta chains follows, all from one sample in a study of radiation and T cells in renal cell carcinoma. Profiling relied on immunoSEQ multiplex PCR, and the TCRdb table lists in-frame clones only, not all of them. The sample includes 150,000 to 200,000 clones, about 85% of them seen just once. Source: blood, taken from a patient whose treatment included radiotherapy and nephrectomy. All receptors derive from a woman aged 45-60 years with renal cell carcinoma. Both conserved end residues are trimmed from each CDR3. D genes are given only for firm matches.

>-|TRBV10-1|TRBJ1-1
ASSESSIAFTPGGTEAF
>-|TRBV7-3|TRBJ1-1
ASSLGANTEAF
>TRBD1|TRBV4-3|TRBJ1-2
ASSPTGGGDYGYT
>-|TRBV28|TRBJ1-2
ASTPGTRGGYT
>-|TRBV19|TRBJ2-3
ASKAGALGDTQY
>-|TRBV15|TRBJ2-4
ATSRERELAKNIQY
>-|TRBV15|TRBJ2-7
ATSRENAREQY
>TRBD1|TRBV4-3|TRBJ1-1
ASSRSTQGKNTEAF
>-|TRBV5-6|TRBJ2-5
ASSSGDGETQY
>-|TRBV7-7|TRBJ2-2
ASSFGLPNTGELF
>TRBD1|TRBV6-5|TRBJ1-2
ASSRDRGNYGYT
>-|TRBV7-3|TRBJ2-5
ASSINSGAETQY
>-|TRBV7-6|TRBJ1-4
ASSLSPGNEKLF
>-|TRBV28|TRBJ1-2
ASHLAGANYGYT
>-|TRBV6-5|TRBJ1-3
ASSYGFSGNTIY